The 2 T cell receptor beta chains below come from one sample, sequenced in a study of early stage breast cancer tumors. Here immunoSEQ multiplex PCR was the method, and the copy in TCRdb shows in-frame clones only, minus some. The sample includes some 30,000 clones, 84% of them seen just once. The specimen sequenced was blood. The receptors originated from a person in their fifties with breast cancer.

The chain couples TRBV5-5 to TRBJ1-1; possible D gene TRBD1, 5 bases. V lost 1 base and J 7 bases, leaving 14 bases between the germline ends. The CDR3 is 14 residues long. In germline, CDR1 is SGHKS, CDR2 YYEKEE (reference sequence). DNA of the CDR3: TGTGCCAGCAGCTTGTCCGGACAAGGCTATGAAGCTTTCTTT. Residues: CASSLSGQGYEAFF. The full variable domain, in which reference TRBV5-5 and TRBJ1-1 provide the parts outside the CDR3, is DAGVTQSPTHLIKTRGQQVTLRCSPISGHKSVSWYQQVLGQGPQFIFQYYEKEERGRGNFPDRFSARQFPNYSSELNVNALLLGDSALYLCASSLSGQGYEAFFGQGTRLTVV.

A note on this clone: A junction end diverges from the germline sequence, so it may reflect a read error. The chain uses TRBV7-2 and TRBJ2-3, with 14 bases matching TRBD2. Germline CDR1 SGHTA, CDR2 FQGNSA. CDR3 length: 15 amino acids. CDR3 DNA: TGTGCCAGCAGCCCCCGACTAGCGGGAGGGGATAAGCAGTATTTT. As protein: CASSPRLAGGDKQYF.